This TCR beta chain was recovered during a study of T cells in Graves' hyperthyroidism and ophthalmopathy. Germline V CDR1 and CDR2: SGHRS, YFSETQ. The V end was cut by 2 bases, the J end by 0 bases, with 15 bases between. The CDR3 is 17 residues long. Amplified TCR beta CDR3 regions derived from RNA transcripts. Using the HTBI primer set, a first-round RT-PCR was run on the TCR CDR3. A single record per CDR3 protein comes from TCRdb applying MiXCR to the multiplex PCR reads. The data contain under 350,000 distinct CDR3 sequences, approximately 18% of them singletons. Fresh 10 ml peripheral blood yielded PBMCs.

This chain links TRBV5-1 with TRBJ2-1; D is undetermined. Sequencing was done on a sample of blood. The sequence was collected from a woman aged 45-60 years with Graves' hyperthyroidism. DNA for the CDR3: TGCGCCAGCAGCTTAGGCATCAACCCGAGCTCCTACAATGAGCAGTTCTTC. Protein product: CASSLGINPSSYNEQFF. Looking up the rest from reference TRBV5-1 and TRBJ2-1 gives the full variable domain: KAGVTQTPRYLIKTRGQQVTLSCSPISGHRSVSWYQQTPGQGLQFLFEYFSETQRNKGNFPGRFSGRQFSNSRSEMNVSTLELGDSALYLCASSLGINPSSYNEQFFGPGTRLTVL.